These 29 T cell receptor beta chains share one sample of origin, sequenced in a study. TCRdb ran MiXCR on the RT-PCR reads and lists one entry per CDR3 protein. The sample has about 680,000 distinct CDR3 sequences; 11% to 15% are singletons. Sequenced material: memory CD4+ T cells from blood. These receptors all come from a female donor in good health, serving as a healthy control.

Notes on this clonotype: Just one base apart from a much larger clone, this may be a read error. This sequence joins TRBV20-1 and TRBJ2-7; no firm D call. The CDR3 runs to 14 residues. V was cut by 0 bases and J by 3 bases, with 12 bases left in between. CDR1 and CDR2 from the germline V gene are DFQATT and SNEGSKA (reference sequence). The CDR3 protein is CSARDVVVIYEQYF. The CDR3 bases are TGCAGTGCTAGAGACGTAGTAGTTATCTACGAGCAGTACTTC.

V gene TRBV3-1 combines with J gene TRBJ1-1; D ambiguous. Germline CDR1 and CDR2: LGHDT and YNNKEL (reference sequence). V dropped 1 base and J dropped 9 bases, with 6 bases sitting between them. There are 11 residues in the CDR3. CDR3 region: CASSQAGQAFF. The CDR3 coding sequence is TGTGCCAGCAGCCAAGCCGGGCAAGCTTTCTTT.

The gene calls are TRBV11-1 and TRBJ1-2; TRBD1 is a possible D gene (5 bases). The CDR3 length is 13 residues. The V gene lost 5 bases and the J gene lost 6 bases, with 13 bases spanning the gap. Germline V gene lookup returns CDR1 SGHAT and CDR2 FQDESV (reference sequence). The CDR3 spells CASSRGGFDGYTF. CDR3 in DNA: TGTGCCAGCAGCCGCGGGGGTTTTGATGGCTACACCTTC.

The chain has TRBV20-1 and TRBJ2-7, with 10 bases fitting TRBD2. Germline values: CDR1 DFQATT, CDR2 SNEGSKA (reference sequence). Trimming cost V 3 bases and J 6 bases; bases outside gene matches: 5. The CDR3 consists of 13 residues. CDR3 residues: CSASPGLAIEQYF. CDR3 bases: TGCAGTGCTAGCCCGGGACTAGCGATCGAGCAGTACTTC.

This clonotype was counted at least ten times. This rearrangement joins TRBV20-1 to TRBJ1-6; D possibly corresponds to TRBD1 (5 bases). Germline values: CDR1 DFQATT, CDR2 SNEGSKA (reference sequence). V shed 5 bases and J shed 7 bases, with 12 bases lying between them. The CDR3 is 13 amino acids. CDR3 loop: CSAGDQPNSPLHF. The DNA for the CDR3 is TGCAGTGCTGGGGACCAGCCGAATTCACCCCTCCACTTT.

In its sample, this clonotype was seen a few times. The gene calls are TRBV6-6 and TRBJ2-1; D uncertain. The CDR3 totals 13 residues. Trimming stripped 0 bases from V and 4 bases from J, with 4 bases between. CDR1 is MNHNY and CDR2 is SVGAGI in the germline V gene (reference sequence). The CDR3: CASSYSTYNEQFF. The DNA for the CDR3 is TGTGCCAGCAGTTACTCGACGTACAATGAGCAGTTCTTC.

This clonotype has only a few counts. The chain couples TRBV7-2 to TRBJ1-2; D might be TRBD1 (5 bases). The CDR3 is made up of 15 amino acids. Germline-derived CDR1 and CDR2 are SGHTA and FQGNSA. V lost 0 bases to trimming and J lost 4 bases, with 12 bases between them. CDR3: CASSLAGLGTYGYTF. Here the CDR3 DNA reads TGTGCCAGCAGCTTAGCGGGGTTGGGGACCTATGGCTACACCTTC. Full variable domain (remainder filled in from reference TRBV7-2 and TRBJ1-2): GAGVSQSPSNKVTEKGKDVELRCDPISGHTALYWYRQSLGQGLEFLIYFQGNSAPDKSGLPSDRFSAERTGGSVSTLTIQRTQQEDSAVYLCASSLAGLGTYGYTFGSGTRLTVV.

This clonotype was picked up a small number of times. The genes are TRBV6-2 or TRBV6-3 and TRBJ1-5; tentatively, D is TRBD1 (5 bases). This CDR3 comprises 15 residues. In germline, CDR1 is MNHEY, CDR2 SVGEGT. Trimming left V 1 base short and J 1 base short, with 8 bases between. The CDR3 loop is CASSYFGGSNQPQHF. Written as DNA, the CDR3 is TGTGCCAGCAGTTACTTTGGGGGGAGCAATCAGCCCCAGCATTTT.

The chain employs TRBV5-4 and TRBJ2-3, with D possibly being TRBD1 or TRBD2 (5 bases each). Between the trimmed V and J ends, which lost 0 bases and 1 base, there was a span of 12 bases. The germline V gene encodes CDR1 SGHNT and CDR2 YYREEE (reference sequence). This CDR3 contains 16 residues. For the CDR3, the DNA is TGTGCCAGCAGCTTGGCCGGGGCCGCAGGCACAGATACGCAGTATTTT. Translated: CASSLAGAAGTDTQYF.

With regard to this clonotype: This may be a read error, as it is one base from a much larger clone. This chain uses TRBV5-6 with TRBJ1-5; D uncertain. The CDR3 contains 14 residues. Germline V lookup: CDR1 SGHDT, CDR2 YYEEEE. The DNA for the CDR3 is TGTGCCAGCAGCTTGGCCAGCCGGGATCAGCCCCAGCGTTTT. Its translation: CASSLASRDQPQRF.

This clonotype is a singleton in its sample. The chain combines TRBV18 with TRBJ1-1; TRBD1 aligns across 7 bases. This CDR3 is built from 15 residues. Trimming removed 2 bases from V and 2 bases from J; junction bases left unmatched: 5. Germline values: CDR1 KGHSH, CDR2 LQKENI. The CDR3 sequence is CASSPGTARNTEAFF. For the CDR3, the DNA is TGTGCCAGCTCACCAGGGACAGCGAGAAACACTGAAGCTTTCTTT.

This clonotype was seen a handful of times. The V call is TRBV12-3 or TRBV12-4, the J call TRBJ2-2; D possibly corresponds to TRBD1 (5 bases). With 6 bases removed from V and 5 bases from J, the gap between germline ends came to 16 bases. CDR3 length: 15 amino acids. The CDR3 protein is CASSRRQGSTGELFF. Written as DNA, the CDR3 is TGTGCCAGCAGCCGCAGGCAGGGTTCGACCGGGGAGCTGTTTTTT.

The DNA for the CDR3 is TGTGCCAGCAGTTTTCACGGGACAGGCTATGGCTACACCTTC. This translates into CASSFHGTGYGYTF. The chain recombines TRBV12-3 or TRBV12-4 with TRBJ1-2; 8 bases agree with TRBD1. The CDR3 totals 14 residues. The J segment lost 4 bases and the V segment lost 3 bases, leaving 4 bases of the junction unmatched.

This clonotype appeared a few times. V gene TRBV2 combines with J gene TRBJ2-5, with 7 positions matching TRBD2. CDR1 SNHLY and CDR2 FYNNEI come from the germline V gene. The CDR3 consists of 14 residues. Germline trimming cut 4 bases from V and 1 base from J; bases unmatched to any gene: 3. The CDR3 here is CASSAWGGQETQYF. CDR3 in DNA: TGTGCCAGCAGTGCTTGGGGGGGCCAAGAGACCCAGTACTTC.

This clonotype was seen at least ten times. This chain links TRBV6-5 with TRBJ1-5; D perhaps matches TRBD1 (5 bases). CDR3 size: 13 residues. Per germline, CDR1 MNHEY and CDR2 SVGAGI. Deletions cut 2 bases from V and 7 bases from J, with 9 bases between. The CDR3 reads CASSYVGGQPQHF. The DNA for the CDR3 is TGTGCCAGCAGTTACGTGGGGGGACAGCCCCAGCATTTT.

This clonotype was recorded at least ten times. J is TRBJ1-1 and V is TRBV29-1, with D unclear. The CDR3 is made up of 12 amino acids. Trimming took 6 bases from V and 7 from J, leaving 15 bases between them. CDR1 and CDR2 (germline): SQVTM, ANQGSEA. The chain's CDR3 is CSVMGANGEAFF. CDR3 bases: TGCAGCGTGATGGGCGCGAACGGTGAAGCTTTCTTT. The variable domain in full, with the rest retrieved from reference TRBV29-1 and TRBJ1-1, is SAVISQKPSRDICQRGTSLTIQCQVDSQVTMMFWYRQQPGQSLTLIATANQGSEATYESGFVIDKFPISRPNLTFSTLTVSNMSPEDSSIYLCSVMGANGEAFFGQGTRLTVV.

This clonotype was picked up many times. CDR3 bases: TGTGCCAGCAGCGCCCCGGGACTGGCGAACACCGGGGAGCTGTTTTTT. Encoded protein: CASSAPGLANTGELFF. This chain links TRBV9 with TRBJ2-2; D is possibly TRBD2 (6 bases). CDR3 length equals 16 residues. The V and J ends lost 3 bases and 0 bases respectively, with 12 bases between them. Germline CDR1 and CDR2: SGDLS and YYNGEE.

This clonotype came up a few times. The chain couples TRBV12-3 or TRBV12-4 to TRBJ2-7, with D maybe TRBD1 (6 bases). The ends were cut back, 3 bases at V and 1 base at J, with 13 bases in the middle. The CDR3 has 15 amino acids. CDR3 protein: CASSFGGQGSYEQYF. CDR3 nucleotides: TGTGCCAGCAGTTTTGGGGGTCAGGGGTCCTACGAGCAGTACTTC.

This clonotype was counted only a few times. CDR3 in amino acids: CASSRQGLGYEQYF. The CDR3 DNA is TGTGCCAGCAGCCGACAGGGGCTAGGATACGAGCAGTACTTC. The chain combines TRBV28 with TRBJ2-7, with 8 bases fitting TRBD1. The V gene's germline CDR1 is MDHEN and CDR2 SYDVKM. Losses at the gene ends were 6 bases for V and 4 bases for J; bases not matched to a gene: 8. The CDR3 length is 14 residues. The variable domain in full, with the rest retrieved from reference TRBV28 and TRBJ2-7, is DVKVTQSSRYLVKRTGEKVFLECVQDMDHENMFWYRQDPGLGLRLIYFSYDVKMKEKGDIPEGYSVSREKKERFSLILESASTNQTSMYLCASSRQGLGYEQYFGPGTRLTVT.

The V gene is TRBV6-2 or TRBV6-3, the J gene TRBJ2-5; no clear D gene. This CDR3 is 13 amino acids long. Germline-derived CDR1 and CDR2 are MNHEY and SVGEGT. V was clipped by 7 bases and J by 7 bases, with 16 bases between them. CDR3 sequence: CASTSSGAGTQYF. The CDR3 DNA reads TGTGCCAGCACTTCTTCCGGCGCCGGGACCCAGTACTTC.

This rearrangement joins TRBV6-2 or TRBV6-3 to TRBJ2-1, with TRBD1 identical over 10 bases. The V and J ends lost 2 bases and 5 bases, in that order; junction bases with no gene match: 9. This CDR3 comprises 17 residues. The germline V gene has CDR1 MNHEY and CDR2 SVGEGT. CDR3 nucleotides: TGTGCCAGCAGTTACCTCACCGGGACAGGGGTCAACAATGAGCAGTTCTTC. Encoded protein: CASSYLTGTGVNNEQFF.

This clonotype has ten or more counts. V and J are TRBV7-6 and TRBJ1-1, with no clear D. Trimming cost V 5 bases and J 5 bases, with 15 bases left between them. CDR3 length equals 14 residues. Germline loops: CDR1 SGHVS, CDR2 FNYEAQ. This CDR3 is CASSPQATRTEAFF. The CDR3, as DNA: TGTGCCAGCAGCCCCCAGGCCACAAGGACTGAAGCTTTCTTT.

This clonotype was detected a few times. The V and J genes are TRBV20-1 and TRBJ2-1; TRBD2 matches at 13 bases. With V trimmed by 8 bases and J by 5 bases, 9 bases remained unmatched. The CDR3 length is 15 residues. From germline, CDR1 is DFQATT and CDR2 SNEGSKA (reference sequence). The CDR3, as DNA: TGCAGTCCAAGACTAGCGGGAGGTTACGACAATGAGCAGTTCTTC. Encoded protein: CSPRLAGGYDNEQFF.

Comment on this clonotype: One junction end does not reproduce the germline sequence, and a read error may be involved. The rearrangement uses TRBV7-8 and TRBJ2-3; no clear D. There are 15 residues in the CDR3. Germline V CDR1 and CDR2: SGHVS, FQNEAQ. The chain's CDR3 is CGSSLLNLFTDTQYF. The CDR3, as DNA: TGTGGCAGCAGCTTACTGAACCTCTTCACAGATACGCAGTATTTT.

This chain joins TRBV4-1 and TRBJ1-5; D is ambiguous. V was cut by 4 bases and J by 11 bases, with 12 bases left in between. CDR3 length: 12 amino acids. Germline V gene sequence: CDR1 MGHRA, CDR2 YSYEKL. This CDR3 reads CASSRNDGAQHF. The DNA for the CDR3 is TGCGCCAGCAGCCGCAACGATGGGGCCCAGCATTTT.

V and J are TRBV29-1 and TRBJ2-5; tentative D call: TRBD1 (5 bases). Germline V CDR1 and CDR2: SQVTM, ANQGSEA. The V gene lost 4 bases and the J gene lost 7 bases, with 13 bases spanning the gap. CDR3 length equals 12 residues. The CDR3 bases are TGCAGCGTTGGGGCAGGGAAGGGGACCCAGTACTTC. Translating it yields CSVGAGKGTQYF.

The CDR3 DNA sequence: TGCGCCAGCAGCCAATCGTCCAGGGGGTATGGAAACACCATATATTTT. Translating gives CASSQSSRGYGNTIYF. The chain employs TRBV4-3 and TRBJ1-3; 7 bases map to TRBD1. Germline V gene sequence: CDR1 LGHNA, CDR2 YSLEER. J gave up 3 bases and V 2 bases, and 7 bases lay outside the gene matches. The CDR3 is made up of 16 amino acids.

The rearrangement links TRBV7-2 to TRBJ1-3; TRBD1 might be the D (5 bases). V lost 1 base and J lost 3, with 10 bases in between. This CDR3 contains 15 residues. Per germline, CDR1 SGHTA and CDR2 FQGNSA. This CDR3 is CASSLGQGGGNTIYF. DNA for the CDR3: TGTGCCAGCAGCTTAGGGCAGGGAGGTGGAAACACCATATATTTT.

A note on this clonotype: This may arise from a read error, as a much more abundant clone is one base away. V is TRBV29-1 and J is TRBJ2-7; D may be TRBD1 (6 bases). Germline V CDR1 and CDR2: SQVTM, ANQGSEA. The CDR3 runs to 12 residues. V lost 2 bases and J lost 5, with 10 bases in between. This chain's CDR3 is CSVEQGMDEQYF. CDR3 nucleotide sequence: TGCAGCGTTGAACAGGGGATGGACGAGCAGTACTTC.